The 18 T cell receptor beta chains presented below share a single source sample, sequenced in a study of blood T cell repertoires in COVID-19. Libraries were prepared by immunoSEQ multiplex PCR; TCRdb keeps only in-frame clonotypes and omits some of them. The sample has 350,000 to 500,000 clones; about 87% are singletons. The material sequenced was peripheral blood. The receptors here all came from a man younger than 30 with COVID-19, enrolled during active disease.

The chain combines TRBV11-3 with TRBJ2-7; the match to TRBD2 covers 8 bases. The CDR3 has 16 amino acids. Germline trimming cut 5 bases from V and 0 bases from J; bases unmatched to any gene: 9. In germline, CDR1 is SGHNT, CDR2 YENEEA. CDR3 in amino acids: CASSRSGTRRSYEQYF. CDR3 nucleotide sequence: TGTGCCAGCAGCAGAAGCGGGACTAGGCGCTCCTACGAGCAGTACTTC.

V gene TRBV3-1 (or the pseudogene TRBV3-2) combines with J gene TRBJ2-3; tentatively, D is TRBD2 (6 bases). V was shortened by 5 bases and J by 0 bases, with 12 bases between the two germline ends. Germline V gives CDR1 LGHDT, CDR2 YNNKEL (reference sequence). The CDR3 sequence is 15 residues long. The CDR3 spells CASSAGTFSTDTQYF. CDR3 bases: TGTGCCAGCAGCGCCGGGACTTTCAGCACAGATACGCAGTATTTT.

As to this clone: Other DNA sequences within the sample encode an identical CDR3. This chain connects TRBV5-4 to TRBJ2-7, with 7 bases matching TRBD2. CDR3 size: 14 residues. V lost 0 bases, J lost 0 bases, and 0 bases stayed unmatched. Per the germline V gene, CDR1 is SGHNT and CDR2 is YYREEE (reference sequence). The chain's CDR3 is CASSLGLASYEQYF. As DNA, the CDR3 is TGTGCCAGCAGCTTGGGACTAGCCTCCTACGAGCAGTACTTC.

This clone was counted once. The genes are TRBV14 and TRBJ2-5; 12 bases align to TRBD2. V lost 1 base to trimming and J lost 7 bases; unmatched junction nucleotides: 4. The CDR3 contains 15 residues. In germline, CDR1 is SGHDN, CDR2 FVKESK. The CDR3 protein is CASSQGLAGDGTQYF. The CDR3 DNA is TGTGCCAGCAGCCAAGGACTAGCGGGAGATGGGACCCAGTACTTC.

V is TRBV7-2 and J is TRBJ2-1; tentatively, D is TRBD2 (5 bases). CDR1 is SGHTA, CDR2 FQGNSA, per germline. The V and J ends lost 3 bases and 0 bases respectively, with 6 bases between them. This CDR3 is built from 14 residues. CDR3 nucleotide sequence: TGTGCCAGCAGCTTCCTAGCCTCCTACAATGAGCAGTTCTTC. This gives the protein CASSFLASYNEQFF. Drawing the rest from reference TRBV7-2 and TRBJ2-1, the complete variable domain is GAGVSQSPSNKVTEKGKDVELRCDPISGHTALYWYRQSLGQGLEFLIYFQGNSAPDKSGLPSDRFSAERTGGSVSTLTIQRTQQEDSAVYLCASSFLASYNEQFFGPGTRLTVL.

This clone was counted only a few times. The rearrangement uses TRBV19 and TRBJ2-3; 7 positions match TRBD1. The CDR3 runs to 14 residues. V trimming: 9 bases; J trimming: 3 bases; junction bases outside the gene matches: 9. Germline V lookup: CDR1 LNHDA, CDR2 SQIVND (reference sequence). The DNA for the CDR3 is TGTGCCAGCCCCTGGGACAGTTGGACAGATACGCAGTATTTT. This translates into CASPWDSWTDTQYF.

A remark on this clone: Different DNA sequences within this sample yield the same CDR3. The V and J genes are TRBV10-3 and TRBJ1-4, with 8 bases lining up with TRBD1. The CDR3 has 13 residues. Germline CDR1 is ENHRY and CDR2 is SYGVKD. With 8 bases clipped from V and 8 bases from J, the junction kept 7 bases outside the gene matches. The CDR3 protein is CAISDRGREKLFF. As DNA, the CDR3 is TGTGCCATCTCAGACAGGGGTCGAGAAAAACTGTTTTTT.

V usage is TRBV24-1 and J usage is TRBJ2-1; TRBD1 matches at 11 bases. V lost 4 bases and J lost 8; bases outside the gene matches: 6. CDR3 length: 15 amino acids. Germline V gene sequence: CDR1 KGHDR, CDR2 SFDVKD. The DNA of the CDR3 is TGTGCCACCAGTGAGACCGGGACAGGGGGGGATGAGCAGTTCTTC. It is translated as CATSETGTGGDEQFF.

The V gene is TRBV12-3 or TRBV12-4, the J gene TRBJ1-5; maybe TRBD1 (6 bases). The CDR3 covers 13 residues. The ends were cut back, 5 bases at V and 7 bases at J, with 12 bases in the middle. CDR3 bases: TGTGCCAGCAGTCTAACACAGGGCCAGCCCCAGCATTTT. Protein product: CASSLTQGQPQHF.

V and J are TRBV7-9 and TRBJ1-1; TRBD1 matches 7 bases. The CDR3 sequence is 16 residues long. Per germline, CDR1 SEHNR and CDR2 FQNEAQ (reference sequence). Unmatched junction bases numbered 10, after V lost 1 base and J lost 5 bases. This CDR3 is CASSLVPDRVRTEAFF. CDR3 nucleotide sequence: TGTGCCAGCAGCTTAGTACCTGACAGGGTTAGGACTGAAGCTTTCTTT.

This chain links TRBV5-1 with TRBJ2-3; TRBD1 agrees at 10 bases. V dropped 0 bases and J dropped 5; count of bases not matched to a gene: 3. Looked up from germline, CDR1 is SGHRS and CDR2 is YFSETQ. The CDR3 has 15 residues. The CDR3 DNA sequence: TGCGCCAGCAGCTTGGGGGACAGGGGTAAAGATACGCAGTATTTT. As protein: CASSLGDRGKDTQYF.

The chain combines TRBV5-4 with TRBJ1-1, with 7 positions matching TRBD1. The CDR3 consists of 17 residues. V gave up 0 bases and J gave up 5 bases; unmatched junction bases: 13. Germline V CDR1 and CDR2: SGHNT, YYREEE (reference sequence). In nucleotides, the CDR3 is TGTGCCAGCAGCTTGGACTTTGTGACAGGGAATGGGACTGAAGCTTTCTTT. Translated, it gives CASSLDFVTGNGTEAFF.

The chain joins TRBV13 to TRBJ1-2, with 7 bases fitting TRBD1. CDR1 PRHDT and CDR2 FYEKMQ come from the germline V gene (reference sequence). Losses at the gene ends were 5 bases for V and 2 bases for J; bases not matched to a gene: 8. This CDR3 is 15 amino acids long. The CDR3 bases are TGTGCCAGCAGCCGAGGGACAGATGGGAACTATGGCTACACCTTC. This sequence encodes CASSRGTDGNYGYTF.

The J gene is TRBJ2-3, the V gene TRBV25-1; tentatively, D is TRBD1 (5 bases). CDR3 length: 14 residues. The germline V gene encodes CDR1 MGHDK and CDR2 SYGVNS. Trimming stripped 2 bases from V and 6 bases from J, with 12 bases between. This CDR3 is CASSEGQGYDTQYF. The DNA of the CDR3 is TGTGCCAGCAGTGAAGGGCAGGGTTACGATACGCAGTATTTT. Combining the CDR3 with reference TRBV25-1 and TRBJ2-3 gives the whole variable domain EADIYQTPRYLVIGTGKKITLECSQTMGHDKMYWYQQDPGMELHLIHYSYGVNSTEKGDLSSESTVSRIRTEHFPLTLESARPSHTSQYLCASSEGQGYDTQYFGPGTRLTVL.

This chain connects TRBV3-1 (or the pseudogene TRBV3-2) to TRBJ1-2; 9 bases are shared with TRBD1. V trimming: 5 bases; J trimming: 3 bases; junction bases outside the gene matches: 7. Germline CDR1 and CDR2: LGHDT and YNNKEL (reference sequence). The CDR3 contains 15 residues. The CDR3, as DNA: TGTGCCAGCAGCGCTCGGGACAGGGTTTACTATGGCTACACCTTC. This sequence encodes CASSARDRVYYGYTF.

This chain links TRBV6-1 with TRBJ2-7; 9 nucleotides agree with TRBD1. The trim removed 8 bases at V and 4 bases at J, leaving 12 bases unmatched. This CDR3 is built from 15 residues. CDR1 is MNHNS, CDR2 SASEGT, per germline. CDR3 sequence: CASRLGGQGQYEQYF. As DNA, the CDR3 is TGTGCCAGCCGATTAGGGGGACAGGGTCAATACGAGCAGTACTTC.

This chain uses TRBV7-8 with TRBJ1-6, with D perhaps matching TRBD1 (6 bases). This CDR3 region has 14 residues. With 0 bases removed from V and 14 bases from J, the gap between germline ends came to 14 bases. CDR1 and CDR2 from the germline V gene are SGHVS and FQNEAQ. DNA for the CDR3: TGTGCCAGCAGCTTAGCGGACAGCGGCCGGACCCTCCACTTT. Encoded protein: CASSLADSGRTLHF.

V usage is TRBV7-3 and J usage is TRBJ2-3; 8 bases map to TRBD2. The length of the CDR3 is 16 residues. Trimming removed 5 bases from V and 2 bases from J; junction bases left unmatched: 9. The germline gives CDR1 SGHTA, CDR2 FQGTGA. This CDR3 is CASSPGISGTTDTQYF. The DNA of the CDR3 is TGTGCCAGCAGCCCAGGGATTAGCGGGACCACAGATACGCAGTATTTT. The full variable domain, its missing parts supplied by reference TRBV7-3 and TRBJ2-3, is GAGVSQTPSNKVTEKGKYVELRCDPISGHTALYWYRQSLGQGPEFLIYFQGTGAADDSGLPNDRFFAVRPEGSVSTLKIQRTERGDSAVYLCASSPGISGTTDTQYFGPGTRLTVL.